This entry features one T cell receptor (beta chain) sequence. Its antigen is currently unknown. This specimen belongs to a study of OX40 agonist ivuxolimab in advanced cancers. Across the study: Past anti-PD-1, anti-PD-L1 or anti-CTLA-4 therapy was accepted, and 40% to 45% had received some. Regarding the study as a whole: Expanded clones tended on average to be more numerous among CD8+ T cells than CD4+. Some patients without response likewise showed low normalized clonal expansion.

Profiled with immunoSEQ multiplex PCR; TCRdb holds only in-frame clones, not every one. The sample records about 58,000 clones, around 78% being singletons. This sequence originates from an adult with an advanced solid tumor such as melanoma, head and neck, liver or kidney cancer. Sequences were derived from CD4+ or CD8+ T cells sorted from blood, sampled in a trial of the OX40 agonist ivuxolimab.

The CDR3 sequence is CASSRGLEETQYF. CDR3 nucleotide sequence: TGTGCCAGCAGCCGGGGACTGGAAGAGACCCAGTACTTC. The rearrangement uses TRBV7-3 and TRBJ2-5, with a weak D call TRBD2 (6 bases). CDR3 length: 13 residues. The germline CDR1 and CDR2 sequences are SGHTA and FQGTGA. V lost 5 bases, J lost 3 bases, and 10 bases lay in between.